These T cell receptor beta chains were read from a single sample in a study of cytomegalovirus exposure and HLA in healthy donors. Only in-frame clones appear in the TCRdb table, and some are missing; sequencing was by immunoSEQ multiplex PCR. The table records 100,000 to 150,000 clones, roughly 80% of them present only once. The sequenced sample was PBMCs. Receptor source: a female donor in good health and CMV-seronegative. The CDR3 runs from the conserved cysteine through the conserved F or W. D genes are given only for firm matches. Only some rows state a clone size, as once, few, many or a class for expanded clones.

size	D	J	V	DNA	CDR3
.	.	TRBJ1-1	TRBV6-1	TGTGCCAGCCGATTCACAGGGATCGGGACTGAAGCTTTCTTT	CASRFTGIGTEAFF
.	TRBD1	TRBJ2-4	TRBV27	TGTGCCAGCAGTTTAGAGGCCCCCCAGGGGGCCGTCACCAAAAACATTCAGTACTTC	CASSLEAPQGAVTKNIQYF
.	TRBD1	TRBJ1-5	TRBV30	TGTGCCTGGAGGAGGGGGACAGGGGTAGGCAATCAGCCCCAGCATTTT	CAWRRGTGVGNQPQHF
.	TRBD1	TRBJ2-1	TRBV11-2	TGTGCCAGCAGCTTATGGACAGGGGGGTACAATGAGCAGTTCTTC	CASSLWTGGYNEQFF
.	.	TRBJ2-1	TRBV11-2	TGTGCCAGCAGCTTAGATCTAAACAGGGTCATTGAGCAGTTCTTC	CASSLDLNRVIEQFF
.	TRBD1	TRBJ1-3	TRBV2	TGTGCCAGCAGACGGGACAGGGCTGGAAACACCATATATTTT	CASRRDRAGNTIYF
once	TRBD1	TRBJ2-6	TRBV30	TGTGCCTGGAGCACAGGGGCCAACGGCCTGACTTTC	CAWSTGANGLTF
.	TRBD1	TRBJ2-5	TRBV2	TGTGCCAGCAGCCTTGACAGGGGGTCGATGGAGACCCAGTACTTC	CASSLDRGSMETQYF
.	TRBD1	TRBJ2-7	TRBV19	TGTGCCAGTCTCAGGAGCGACCGGGACAGCCCCGACGAGCAGTACTTC	CASLRSDRDSPDEQYF
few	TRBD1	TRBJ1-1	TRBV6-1	TGTGCCAGCAGACAGGGGCGCGGCACTGAAGCTTTCTTT	CASRQGRGTEAFF
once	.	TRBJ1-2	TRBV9	TGTGCCAGCAGCGTAGCTACAGCTAACTATGGCTACACCTTC	CASSVATANYGYTF
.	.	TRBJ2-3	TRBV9	TGTGCCAGCAGCTCGAGGGGGGGCGTAATCAATACGCAGTATTTT	CASSSRGGVINTQYF
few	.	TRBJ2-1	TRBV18	TGTGCCAGCTCACCATGGTCTAGCGAGTACCATGAGCAGTTCTTC	CASSPWSSEYHEQFF
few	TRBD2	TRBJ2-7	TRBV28	TGTGCCAGCAGCCACGGGGGGGGAGGGTACGAGCAGTACTTC	CASSHGGGGYEQYF
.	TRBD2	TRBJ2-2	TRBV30	TGTGCCTGGAGTGGTCTAGCGGGGGTGTGGAACACCGGGGAGCTGTTTTTT	CAWSGLAGVWNTGELFF
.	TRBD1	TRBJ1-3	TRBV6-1	TGTGCCAGCTACCAGGGGGCATCTGGAAACACCATATATTTT	CASYQGASGNTIYF
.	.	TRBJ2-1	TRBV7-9	TGTGCCAGCAGCTTTTATAATGAGCAGTTCTTC	CASSFYNEQFF
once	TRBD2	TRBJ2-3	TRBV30	TGTGCCTGGAGTAAATCCGGACTAGCGGGGGGATCTAGCACAGATACGCAGTATTTT	CAWSKSGLAGGSSTDTQYF
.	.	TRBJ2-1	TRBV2	TGTGCCAGCAGCCGGCTTGGAGGGCAAGGTAATGAGCAGTTCTTC	CASSRLGGQGNEQFF
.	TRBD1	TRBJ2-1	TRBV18	TGTGCCAGCTCACCACCGGTGGGCAGGGGGACCTACAATGAGCAGTTCTTC	CASSPPVGRGTYNEQFF
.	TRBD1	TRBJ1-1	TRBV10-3	TGTGCCATCAGGCCGGATTCGGACCAACGGACAGGCCCACCGGGAAGCAACACTGAAGCTTTCTTT	CAIRPDSDQRTGPPGSNTEAFF
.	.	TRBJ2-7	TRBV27	TGTGCCAGCAGGCGGTCGGGACTCCGGGCATACGAGCAGTACTTC	CASRRSGLRAYEQYF
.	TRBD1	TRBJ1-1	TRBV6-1	TGTGCCAGCAGTCTGAACGACAGGGAAGGAGCTTTCTTT	CASSLNDREGAFF
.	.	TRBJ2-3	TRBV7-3	TGTGCCAGCAGCCCTGGGGGGGCGGGGTCAGATACGCAGTATTTT	CASSPGGAGSDTQYF
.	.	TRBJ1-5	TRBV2	TGTGCCAGCAGACAAGCAGGGGCCATCAATCAGCCCCAGCATTTT	CASRQAGAINQPQHF
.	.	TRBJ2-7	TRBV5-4	TGTGCCAGCAGCTTGAGCAGGGTCCACGAGCAGTACTTC	CASSLSRVHEQYF
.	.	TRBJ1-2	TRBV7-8	TGTGCCAGCAGCTTAGGAAAACAGGGAACGCTAATTCATCACTATGGCTACACCTTC	CASSLGKQGTLIHHYGYTF
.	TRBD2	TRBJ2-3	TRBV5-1	TGCGCCAGCAGCCCTGGGACTGCGGGGGCAGATACGCAGTATTTT	CASSPGTAGADTQYF
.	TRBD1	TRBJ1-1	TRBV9	TGTGCCAGCAGCGAGGGGACAGGGAGAGGCATGAACACTGAAGCTTTCTTT	CASSEGTGRGMNTEAFF
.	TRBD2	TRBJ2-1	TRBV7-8	TGTGCCAGCAGCTTGCTGATCGGGAGGCCCTACAATGAGCAGTTCTTC	CASSLLIGRPYNEQFF
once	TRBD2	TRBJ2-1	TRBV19	TGTGCCAGTAGTACATATACTAGCGGTAGGAGCTCCTACAATGAGCAGTTCTTC	CASSTYTSGRSSYNEQFF
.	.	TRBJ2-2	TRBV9	TGTGCCAGCAGCGTTAGTTTAACAGGGAGTAACACCGGGGAGCTGTTTTTT	CASSVSLTGSNTGELFF
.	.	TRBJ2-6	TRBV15	TGTGCCACCAGCAGAGATCGGGGGAGTCTTCCTGGGGCCAACGTCCTGACTTTC	CATSRDRGSLPGANVLTF